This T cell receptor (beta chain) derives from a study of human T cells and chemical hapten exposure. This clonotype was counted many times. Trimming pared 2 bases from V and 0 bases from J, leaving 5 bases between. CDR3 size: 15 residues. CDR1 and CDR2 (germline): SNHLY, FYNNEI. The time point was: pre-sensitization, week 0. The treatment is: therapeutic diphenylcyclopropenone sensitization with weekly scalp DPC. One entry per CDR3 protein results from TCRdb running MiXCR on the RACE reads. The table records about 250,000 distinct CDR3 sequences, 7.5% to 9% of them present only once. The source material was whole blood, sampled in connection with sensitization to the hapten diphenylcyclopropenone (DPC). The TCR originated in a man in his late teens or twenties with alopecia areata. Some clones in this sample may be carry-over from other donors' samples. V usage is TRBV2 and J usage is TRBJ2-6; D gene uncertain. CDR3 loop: CASSELSSGANVLTF. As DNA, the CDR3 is TGTGCCAGCAGTGAACTGTCCTCTGGGGCCAACGTCCTGACTTTC.